This T cell receptor (beta chain) was recovered during a study of T cells in localized non-small cell lung cancer. Concerning this clone: Its antigen remains unknown.

Notes on the study in general: Uninvolved adjacent lung showed peak T cell clonality, exceeding tumor. Higher T cell density in the blood was associated with longer overall survival, whereas higher adjacent-lung clonality associated with shorter survival.

Measured with immunoSEQ multiplex PCR; TCRdb has only the in-frame clones, and not every one. Here the sample spans 75,000 to 85,000 clones, about 84% being singletons. The sample in question was peripheral blood, obtained before any cancer treatment. This TCR was recovered from a female donor older than 55 with stage I lung adenocarcinoma.

Written as DNA, the CDR3 is TGTGCCAGCAGCTGGTCAACCGAGCCTGGGCTCTATGGCTACACCTTC. Amino acid sequence: CASSWSTEPGLYGYTF. The chain carries TRBV13 and TRBJ1-2; D is unresolved. Trimming left V 4 bases short and J 4 bases short, with 19 bases between. The length of the CDR3 is 16 residues. Germline CDR1 and CDR2: PRHDT and FYEKMQ (reference sequence).